These 5 T cell receptor beta chains share one sample of origin, sequenced in a study of vaccination and CD4 T cells after COVID-19. Cultured CD4+ T cells had their DNA profiled by the Oncomine TCR Beta short-read assay. One entry per CDR3 protein, called by TCRdb with MiXCR from the PCR reads. The repertoire holds approximately 9,800 distinct CDR3 sequences, roughly three fifths seen once, with 27% in the top ten. The treatment is: 10-day PBMC culture with coronavirus spike peptide pools or control peptides (ViraFEST assay). The antigens these receptors bind are not known. Sequenced: CD4+ T cells from blood, cultured in vitro. The receptors originated from a human donor who had recovered from COVID-19.

The rearrangement uses TRBV7-2 and TRBJ1-2; no clear D. CDR1 SGHTA and CDR2 FQGNSA come from the germline V gene. Trimming removed 3 bases from V and 6 bases from J, with 11 bases in between. This CDR3 is 13 amino acids long. CDR3 loop: CASSFTRAHGYTF. The DNA of the CDR3 is TGTGCCAGCAGCTTTACCCGAGCCCATGGCTACACCTTC.

The rearrangement joins TRBV20-1 to TRBJ1-2; a weak D match, TRBD1 (6 bases). V dropped 2 bases and J dropped 7 bases, with 14 bases sitting between them. The CDR3 is 13 residues long. The germline V gene encodes CDR1 DFQATT and CDR2 SNEGSKA (reference sequence). CDR3 DNA sequence: TGCAGTGCTAGAAGGGGGGGGAAGGGTGGCTACACCTTC. Protein product: CSARRGGKGGYTF.

The chain employs TRBV15 and TRBJ1-2, with 10 bases identical to TRBD1. There are 15 residues in the CDR3. Germline CDR1 is LNHNV and CDR2 is YYDKDF (reference sequence). V shed 3 bases, J shed 8 bases, and the junction held 9 bases outside the gene matches. The CDR3 DNA reads TGTGCCACCAGCAGGGCAGGGACAGGGGACGGAGGCTACACCTTC. Translated: CATSRAGTGDGGYTF.

The genes are TRBV30 and TRBJ1-6; possibly TRBD1 for D (5 bases). The CDR3 is 15 residues long. V dropped 0 bases and J dropped 5 bases, with 11 bases sitting between them. The germline gives CDR1 GTSNPN, CDR2 SVGIG (reference sequence). CDR3: CAWSVLGGDNSPLHF. The CDR3 region has the DNA TGTGCCTGGAGTGTACTGGGGGGGGATAATTCACCCCTCCACTTT.

V and J are TRBV11-3 and TRBJ1-4; D remains unclear. Germline V CDR1 and CDR2: SGHNT, YENEEA. CDR3 size: 13 residues. The ends were cut back, 4 bases at V and 9 bases at J, with 12 bases in the middle. CDR3 nucleotide sequence: TGTGCCAGCAGCTCGGGATCCGGGAAAAAACTGTTTTTT. It encodes CASSSGSGKKLFF.